This is a list of T cell receptor beta chains from one sample in a study of early T cells in non-severe SARS-CoV-2 infection. TCRdb reprocessed the 5' RACE reads with MiXCR, giving one entry per CDR3 protein. This table holds 70,000 or so distinct CDR3 sequences, about an eighth found once. Input material: whole blood. The receptors here all came from an adult who was a healthcare worker with PCR-confirmed SARS-CoV-2 infection or an uninfected control (not recorded which). Both conserved end residues are part of each CDR3. A D gene is named only where the DNA matches it firmly. Not all rows give a size; the values are once, few, many and, for expanded clones, a class.

TRBV5-1,few,-,TRBJ2-1,CASSPTSGLSIAYEQFF,TGCGCCAGCAGCCCCACCTCAGGGTTGTCCATAGCATATGAGCAGTTCTTC
TRBV7-6,few,-,TRBJ2-1,CASSYLVNEQFF,TGTGCCAGCAGCTATCTAGTCAATGAGCAGTTCTTC
TRBV9,few,-,TRBJ1-5,CASSVGQKNQPQHF,TGTGCCAGCAGCGTAGGGCAGAAAAATCAGCCCCAGCATTTT
TRBV7-6,-,TRBD2,TRBJ2-3,CASSSGLAGLTDTQYF,TGTGCCAGCAGCTCGGGACTAGCGGGGCTCACAGATACGCAGTATTTT
TRBV5-5,few,TRBD2,TRBJ2-5,CASSRLTSGVGETQYF,TGTGCCAGCAGCCGCCTCACTAGCGGGGTCGGAGAGACCCAGTACTTC
TRBV12-3/TRBV12-4,-,-,TRBJ2-5,CASSLSTQETQYF,TGTGCCAGCAGTTTATCCACCCAAGAGACCCAGTACTTC
TRBV11-2,few,TRBD1,TRBJ1-2,CASSLGQGRGYTF,TGTGCCAGCAGCTTAGGACAGGGGAGAGGCTACACCTTC
TRBV6-4,few,TRBD2,TRBJ2-3,CASSAGIAGDSDTQYF,TGTGCCAGCAGTGCCGGCATAGCGGGGGATTCAGATACGCAGTATTTT
TRBV29-1,few,TRBD1,TRBJ2-6,CSVGTGISGANVLTF,TGCAGCGTCGGGACAGGCATCTCTGGGGCCAACGTCCTGACTTTC
TRBV12-3/TRBV12-4,-,-,TRBJ2-2,CASSFRGSANTGELFF,TGTGCCAGCAGTTTTCGGGGCAGTGCGAACACCGGGGAGCTGTTTTTT
TRBV6-2/TRBV6-3,few,-,TRBJ2-1,CASSYEMGGYNEQFF,TGTGCCAGCAGTTACGAGATGGGGGGCTACAATGAGCAGTTCTTC
TRBV19,few,-,TRBJ2-3,CASSIRSATTTDTQYF,TGTGCCAGTAGTATACGGTCTGCAACGACCACAGATACGCAGTATTTT
TRBV9,-,TRBD1,TRBJ1-1,CASSVTGGGDTEAFF,TGTGCCAGCAGCGTGACAGGGGGCGGCGACACTGAAGCTTTCTTT
TRBV29-1,-,-,TRBJ1-1,CSVRLNTEAFF,TGCAGCGTTAGGTTGAACACTGAAGCTTTCTTT
TRBV30,few,TRBD1,TRBJ2-1,CAFGQGRNEQFF,TGTGCCTTCGGACAGGGGAGAAATGAGCAGTTCTTC
TRBV5-4,many,-,TRBJ1-2,CASSLVTATNYGYTF,TGTGCCAGCAGCCTAGTGACAGCAACTAACTATGGCTACACCTTC
TRBV19,-,-,TRBJ1-2,CASRDGPGPYGYTF,TGTGCCAGTCGGGACGGACCCGGGCCCTATGGCTACACCTTC
TRBV6-2/TRBV6-3,many,TRBD2,TRBJ2-7,CASRTDSGATYEQYF,TGTGCCAGCAGGACGGATAGCGGGGCAACCTACGAGCAGTACTTC
TRBV19,-,-,TRBJ1-5,CASSIVAFDQPQHF,TGTGCCAGTAGTATAGTCGCCTTTGATCAGCCCCAGCATTTT
TRBV2,-,TRBD1,TRBJ1-5,CASSEVRTGGDQPQHF,TGTGCCAGCAGTGAAGTTCGGACAGGGGGGGATCAGCCCCAGCATTTT
TRBV28,-,-,TRBJ2-3,CASVDRSLSTDTQYF,TGTGCCAGCGTGGACAGATCTTTGAGCACAGATACGCAGTATTTT
TRBV12-3/TRBV12-4,-,-,TRBJ2-5,CASSYSMGQETQYF,TGTGCCAGCAGCTACTCGATGGGGCAAGAGACCCAGTACTTC
TRBV7-9,many,TRBD1,TRBJ1-4,CASSAGQGEEKLFF,TGTGCCAGCAGCGCGGGACAGGGGGAGGAAAAACTGTTTTTT
TRBV12-3/TRBV12-4,few,-,TRBJ2-1,CASKQRGNEQFF,TGTGCCAGCAAACAACGAGGCAATGAGCAGTTCTTC
TRBV2,-,-,TRBJ1-3,CASSEGPGTGNTIYF,TGTGCCAGCAGTGAAGGACCCGGGACTGGAAACACCATATATTTT
TRBV29-1,few,-,TRBJ1-4,CSVEGGEKLFF,TGCAGCGTTGAAGGCGGGGAAAAACTGTTTTTT
TRBV7-9,few,TRBD2,TRBJ2-3,CASSLVAGADTQYF,TGTGCCAGCAGCTTAGTAGCGGGAGCAGATACGCAGTATTTT
TRBV11-2,-,-,TRBJ2-7,CASSNRVAYEQYF,TGTGCCAGCAGTAACAGAGTGGCTTACGAGCAGTACTTC